This TCR beta chain was recovered during a study of blood T cells in healthy people across ages. CDR1 is PRHDT, CDR2 FYEKMQ, per germline (reference sequence). Trimming cost V 5 bases and J 9 bases, with 20 bases left between them. CDR3 length: 15 residues. Findings and caveats of the study: Expanded clonotype shifts may have been confounded, as the donors had an unknown CMV status.

Alongside a J-beta primer mix, a sample-barcoded 5' primer served in a second PCR lasting about 6 to 12 cycles. TCRdb re-called the 5' RACE reads through MiXCR, storing one row per CDR3 protein. The sample gives about 1.6 million distinct CDR3 sequences, roughly 32% of which show up once; over 9% is in the top ten. This clonotype was detected a few times. The antigen is unknown. The TCR originated in a woman in her twenties or thirties in good health. V usage is TRBV13 and J usage is TRBJ2-1; D possibly uses TRBD1 or TRBD2 (6 bases each). The specimen sequenced was blood. The CDR3 sequence: CASSPTGAIGGEQFF. For the CDR3, the DNA is TGTGCCAGCAGCCCAACGGGGGCTATAGGCGGTGAGCAGTTCTTC.